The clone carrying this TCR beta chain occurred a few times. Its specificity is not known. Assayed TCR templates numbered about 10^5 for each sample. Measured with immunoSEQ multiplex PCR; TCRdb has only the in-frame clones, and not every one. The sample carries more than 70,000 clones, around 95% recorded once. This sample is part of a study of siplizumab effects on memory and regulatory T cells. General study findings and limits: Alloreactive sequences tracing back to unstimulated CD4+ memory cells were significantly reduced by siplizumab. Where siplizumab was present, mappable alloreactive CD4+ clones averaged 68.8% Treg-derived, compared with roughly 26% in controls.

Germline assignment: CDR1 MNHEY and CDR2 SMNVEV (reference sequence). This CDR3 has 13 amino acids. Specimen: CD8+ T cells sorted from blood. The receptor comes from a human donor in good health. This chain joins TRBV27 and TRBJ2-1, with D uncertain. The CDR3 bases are TGTGCAGTTGCGACCGGGTCTTTAGGTGAGCAGTTCTTC. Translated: CAVATGSLGEQFF.